A single T cell receptor beta chain is shown here with its context. Its antigen is as yet unknown. 60 Vbeta and 13 Jbeta primers were used in PCR. Data came from immunoSEQ multiplex PCR; TCRdb stores just in-frame clones and leaves some out. The table has roughly 160,000 clones, 60% to 85% seen once. V lost 3 bases, J lost 0 bases, and 8 bases lay in between. CDR1 is LNHDA, CDR2 SQIVND, per germline (reference sequence). The length of the CDR3 is 15 residues. This specimen comes from a study of cytomegalovirus exposure and HLA in healthy donors. The study, taken as a whole, reports: Researchers counted around 170 TCR beta chains as cytomegalovirus-associated. For most TCR beta V segments, an earlier analysis put the productive rate at about 87% or about 30% of the time. By a later analysis, the bulk of CMV-associated TCR beta chains appeared HLA-restricted. Reportedly, diagnosis of cytomegalovirus status by the classifier showed high specificity and sensitivity.

Sequenced input: PBMCs. This clonotype originated in a woman between 50 and 59 years old in good health and CMV-seropositive. This chain links TRBV19 with TRBJ2-2; unclear D gene. CDR3 DNA sequence: TGTGCCAGTAGTATTATGGCCGCGAACACCGGGGAGCTGTTTTTT. This translates into CASSIMAANTGELFF. Full variable domain (remainder filled in from reference TRBV19 and TRBJ2-2): DGGITQSPKYLFRKEGQNVTLSCEQNLNHDAMYWYRQDPGQGLRLIYYSQIVNDFQKGDIAEGYSVSREKKESFPLTVTSAQKNPTAFYLCASSIMAANTGELFFGEGSRLTVL.